The 3 T cell receptor beta chains below were found in one sample sequenced in a study of cytotoxic CD8 clonotypes in ibrutinib-treated CLL (dated by TCRdb to the early 2020s). The library was generated by the immunoSEQ multiplex PCR assay. This immuneACCESS table, as held by TCRdb, lists in-frame sequences with V and J called but not all clones. Of the missing ones, under half trace to an unresolved V gene in checked studies; the others have no known cause. This sample lists under 150,000 clones; around 93% were detected once. Less than 14% of the sample is taken by the ten largest. The time point tag for this specimen amounts to: about 11 months on ibrutinib. Source: PBMCs, taken after 12 months of ibrutinib treatment. Receptor source: a human donor with chronic lymphocytic leukemia.

The rearrangement uses TRBV19 and TRBJ2-7; no firm D call. The CDR3 runs 13 residues. The germline gives CDR1 LNHDA, CDR2 SQIVND (reference sequence). V dropped 3 bases and J dropped 7 bases, with 13 bases sitting between them. As DNA, the CDR3 is TGTGCCAGTAGTATTTACAGTCTTGGGGAGCAGTACTTC. Translation gives CASSIYSLGEQYF.

The chain carries TRBV9 and TRBJ2-1; D is ambiguous. The V and J ends lost 0 bases and 9 bases respectively, with 19 bases between them. CDR1 is SGDLS and CDR2 is YYNGEE in the germline V gene. This CDR3 is built from 16 residues. Here the CDR3 DNA reads TGTGCCAGCAGCGTAGAACCACCCAGCGAACGGAGTGAGCAGTTCTTC. Residues: CASSVEPPSERSEQFF.

This clone showed up just a few times. This sequence joins TRBV7-9 and TRBJ1-3; maybe TRBD1 (6 bases). The germline CDR1 and CDR2 sequences are SEHNR and FQNEAQ (reference sequence). V was cut by 5 bases and J by 2 bases, with 10 bases left in between. The CDR3 has 14 amino acids. CDR3 in DNA: TGTGCCAGCAGCCGGAGGGGGACTGGAAACACCATATATTTT. This sequence encodes CASSRRGTGNTIYF.